One TCR beta chain is described in this entry. Only a few counts were recorded for this clone. Its antigen is still unknown. No base quality values were provided; no much bigger clone lies one nucleotide off. These data are taken from a study of CD8+ T cells in alopecia areata (dated by TCRdb to 2016 to 2019). Study-level background: Treated patients were enrolled in an open-label pilot trial of oral tofacitinib at 5 to 10 mg twice daily for moderate-to-severe alopecia areata. Scalp tissue and sorted CD4+ and CD8+ peripheral blood T cells from patchy and totalis/universalis alopecia areata patients and from healthy controls were covered by human TCRbeta sequencing. RNA was obtained with the PAXgene miRNA kit for fixed scalp, the miRNeasy kit for PBMCs, and the RNeasy kit for mouse skin. Patients on tofacitinib were biopsied at baseline and after 4 and 24 weeks of treatment, and several of the patients also had a later scalp biopsy. The SALT score, which quantifies the percentage of affected scalp surface area, was used to measure disease severity in treated patients. Scalp clonality was compared across normal scalp (n=4), patchy alopecia areata scalp (n=8), and alopecia totalis/universalis scalp (n=8). Patients received tofacitinib for 6 to 18 months and were then followed off drug for 6 months to check for delayed response and recurrence. In both human patients and the C3H/HeJ mouse model, the study applied high-throughput TCRbeta sequencing to look at T cell clonal expansion in alopecia areata. immunoSEQ multiplex PCR using 35 Vbeta forward primers and 13 Jbeta reverse primers was used to amplify TCRbeta CDR3 regions.

The library came from the immunoSEQ multiplex PCR assay. RNA was extracted from all samples and reverse transcribed into cDNA, which served as template for TCR sequencing. First-strand cDNA was synthesized using SuperScript III with a 2:1 mix of oligo-dT and random hexamers. A synthetic immune receptor repertoire was used to measure amplification bias, and any remaining bias was corrected computationally. The study's own analysis went as follows. Raw reads were preprocessed for error removal, and CDR3 was defined according to IMGT conventions as running from the conserved cysteine to phenylalanine. Clonality was computed by normalizing Shannon entropy by log2 of the number of productive unique TCRs and subtracting the result from 1. Whether each scalp clone was CD4 or CD8 was inferred by checking scalp TCRbeta sequences against the CD4 and CD8 repertoires from sorted blood. TCRdb took this table from immuneACCESS and kept in-frame rearrangements with V and J called. Such tables lack part of the clones; where checked against another copy, unresolved V genes explain under half of the gap, and the rest is unexplained. The DNA gave D and trimming, while V, J and clone size come from that table. The sample has over 70,000 clones on record, roughly 66% of them singletons. 23% of the sample comes from the top ten.

Taken from the germline V gene, the CDR1 and CDR2 loops are MDHEN and SYDVKM. The CDR3 spans 16 residues, from the cysteine through the phenylalanine. The only DNA kept is the CDR3, 48 bases in frame from the first base. Unmatched junction bases come to 16, with V trimmed by 8 bases and J by 6 bases. The sample's time point label, in plain terms: 24 weeks on oral tofacitinib. The treatment or condition label on this specimen signifies: oral pan-JAK inhibitor, 5-10 mg twice daily. Peripheral blood and lesional scalp punch biopsies were obtained from patients with alopecia areata. PBMCs were isolated by density centrifugation and stained for CD3, CD4 and CD8, after which CD4+ and CD8+ T cells were sorted on a FACSAria. The full study reports these points: Because the treated cohort was small and included a single nonresponder, larger studies are needed to assess links between baseline CD8+ expansion and response. Compared with normal scalp, lesional scalp, particularly in alopecia totalis/universalis, had higher clonality and more expanded CD8+ clones, which suggests antigenic drive. Resident alphabeta T cells in normal human skin are also sequenced, complicating scalp TCR repertoire analysis, unlike mouse skin dominated by gammadelta T cells. Scalp clonality and the number of expanded CD8+ clones among the top 100 scalp clones were significantly decreased by tofacitinib. Shared TCR sequences between patients were less evident than in mice, which may be partly attributable to HLA diversity in the patient population. Many expanded lesional clones were found to persist in scalp and blood during tofacitinib treatment, and relapse after treatment cessation may be partly explained by this persistence.

The chain was built from TRBV28 and TRBJ1-5, and TRBD1 aligns with 7 junction nucleotides. The sequence was collected from a human donor with alopecia areata. The sequencing used CD8+ T cells sorted from blood, collected at week 24, from a patient treated with tofacitinib. DNA sequence: TGTGCCAGCCGCGCTCCTACAGGGGAGTTAGGTCAGCCCCAGCATTTT. Its translation is CASRAPTGELGQPQHF.